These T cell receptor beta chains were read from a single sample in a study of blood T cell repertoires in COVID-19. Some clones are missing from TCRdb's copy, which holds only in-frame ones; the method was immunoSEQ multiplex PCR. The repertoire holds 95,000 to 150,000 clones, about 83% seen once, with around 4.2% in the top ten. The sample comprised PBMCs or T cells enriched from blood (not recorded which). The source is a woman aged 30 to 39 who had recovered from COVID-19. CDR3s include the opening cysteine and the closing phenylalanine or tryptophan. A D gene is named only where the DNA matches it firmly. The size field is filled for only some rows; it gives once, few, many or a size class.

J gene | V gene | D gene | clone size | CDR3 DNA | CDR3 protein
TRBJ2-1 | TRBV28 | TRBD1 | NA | TGTGCCAGCAGGGAGACAGGGGCCAGTGGTGAGCAGTTCTTC | CASRETGASGEQFF
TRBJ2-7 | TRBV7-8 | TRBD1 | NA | TGTGCCAGCAGCTTAGTCATCCTTGGGGACAGAGACTACGAGCAGTACTTC | CASSLVILGDRDYEQYF
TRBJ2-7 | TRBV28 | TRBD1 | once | TGTGCCAGCAGGGACAGGGGGTACGAGCAGTACTTC | CASRDRGYEQYF
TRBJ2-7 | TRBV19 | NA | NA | TGTGCCAGTAGTATCTGGCAGCGTTCCTACGAGCAGTACTTC | CASSIWQRSYEQYF
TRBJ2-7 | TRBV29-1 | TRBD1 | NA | TGCAGCGTTGTACAGGGGACCTACGAGCAGTACTTC | CSVVQGTYEQYF
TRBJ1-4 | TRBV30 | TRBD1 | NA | TGTGCCTGGAGCGGACAGGGGGCATGGGAAAAACTGTTTTTT | CAWSGQGAWEKLFF
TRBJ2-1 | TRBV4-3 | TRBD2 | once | TGCGCCAGCAGCCAGGTTCCAGCGGGATCGTTGAGCTCCTACAATGAGCAGTTCTTC | CASSQVPAGSLSSYNEQFF
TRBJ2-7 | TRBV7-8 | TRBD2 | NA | TGTGCCAGCAGCTTAAGTCGGGTTGCGGGAGGGCCTAACGAGCAGTACTTC | CASSLSRVAGGPNEQYF
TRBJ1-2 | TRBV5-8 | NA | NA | TGTGCCAGCAGCCCGGCGGTGAACTATGGCTACACCTTC | CASSPAVNYGYTF
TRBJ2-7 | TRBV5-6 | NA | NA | TGTGCCAGCAGCCCTGTGGGGGGATACTACGAGCAGTACTTC | CASSPVGGYYEQYF
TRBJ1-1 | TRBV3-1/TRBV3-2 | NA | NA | TGTGCCAGCAGCCTTCACCTCGGACGCAGGGACACTGAAGCTTTCTTT | CASSLHLGRRDTEAFF
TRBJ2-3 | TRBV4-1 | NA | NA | TGCGCCAGCAGCCAAGACTACGGCGGGGCCCCCCCAGATACGCAGTATTTT | CASSQDYGGAPPDTQYF
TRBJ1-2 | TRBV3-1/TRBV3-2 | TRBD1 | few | TGTGCCAGCAGCCAAGTGCGACAGGGGTATGGCTACACCTTC | CASSQVRQGYGYTF
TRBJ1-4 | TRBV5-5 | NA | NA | TGTGCCAGCAGCCTAACGCCGGGAGTAGCTTATGAAAAACTGTTTTTT | CASSLTPGVAYEKLFF
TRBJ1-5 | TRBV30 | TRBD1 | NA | TGTGCCTGGGACAGGGGGGGCAATCAGCCCCAGCATTTT | CAWDRGGNQPQHF
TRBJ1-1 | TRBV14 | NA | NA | TGTGCCAGCAGCCAAGTGAGGGGGGGCACTGAAGCTTTCTTT | CASSQVRGGTEAFF
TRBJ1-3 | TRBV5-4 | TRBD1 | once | TGTGCCAGCAGCGCGGGACAGGTCGCTGGAAACACCATATATTTT | CASSAGQVAGNTIYF
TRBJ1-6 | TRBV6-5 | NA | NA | TGTGCCAGCAGCCCCGGGTCCAGCTTTTTCCCCCTCCACTTT | CASSPGSSFFPLHF
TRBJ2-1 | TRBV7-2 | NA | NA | TGTGCCAGCAGCTACCGACTAGTAAAGGGCTACAATGAGCAGTTCTTC | CASSYRLVKGYNEQFF
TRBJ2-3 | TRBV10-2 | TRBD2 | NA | TGCGCCAGCAATCCGGGACTAGACACAGATACGCAGTATTTT | CASNPGLDTDTQYF
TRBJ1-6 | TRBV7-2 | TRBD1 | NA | TGTGCCAGCAGCCGGCGGACAGGGCGTAATTCACCCCTCCACTTT | CASSRRTGRNSPLHF
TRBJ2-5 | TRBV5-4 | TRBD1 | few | TGTGCCAGCAGCAAGGACAGGGAGCAAGAGACCCAGTACTTC | CASSKDREQETQYF
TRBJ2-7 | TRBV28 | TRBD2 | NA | TGTGCCAGCAGGCGACTAGCCGGGCGGTTGGAGCAGTACTTC | CASRRLAGRLEQYF
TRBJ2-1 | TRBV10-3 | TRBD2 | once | TGTGCCATCAGTGACAGCGGGGCGGGAACCTACAATGAGCAGTTCTTC | CAISDSGAGTYNEQFF
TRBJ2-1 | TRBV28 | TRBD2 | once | TGTGCCAGCAGTTCAAGGACTAGCGGGAGGGTCAGGCAGTTCTTC | CASSSRTSGRVRQFF
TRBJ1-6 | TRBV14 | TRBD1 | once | TGTGCCAGCAGCCAAAACACAGGGGCTTATTCACCCCTCCACTTT | CASSQNTGAYSPLHF
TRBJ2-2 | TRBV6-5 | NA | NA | TGTGCCAGCAGCCCAGGACAGAGGATAGGGGAGCTGTTTTTT | CASSPGQRIGELFF
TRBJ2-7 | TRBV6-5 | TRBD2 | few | TGTGCCAGCAGTTCCGGGACTAGTATCTACGAGCAGTACTTC | CASSSGTSIYEQYF
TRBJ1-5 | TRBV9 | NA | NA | TGTGCCAGCAGCCCCTCAGGGAATAGCAATCAGCCCCAGCATTTT | CASSPSGNSNQPQHF
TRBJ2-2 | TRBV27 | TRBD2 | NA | TGTGCCAGCAGTTCGGAAACAGCGGGAGTGGTAACCGGGGAGCTGTTTTTT | CASSSETAGVVTGELFF
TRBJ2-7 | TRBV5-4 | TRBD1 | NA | TGTGCCAGCAGCGTGACAGGGCCCTCCTACGAGCAGTACTTC | CASSVTGPSYEQYF
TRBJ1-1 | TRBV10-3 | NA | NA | TGTGCCATCAGGGAGACAGAGCTGAACACTGAAGCTTTCTTT | CAIRETELNTEAFF
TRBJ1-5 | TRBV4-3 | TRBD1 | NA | TGCGCCAGCAGCCAAGGGACAGGGCGCAATCAGCCCCAGCATTTT | CASSQGTGRNQPQHF
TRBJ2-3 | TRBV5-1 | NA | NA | TGCGCCAGCAGCTGGGGGGTCCCCACAGATACGCAGTATTTT | CASSWGVPTDTQYF
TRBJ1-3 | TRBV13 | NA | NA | TGTGCCAGCAGGGCGACAGGTAGTCCAAACACCATATATTTT | CASRATGSPNTIYF